These 14 T cell receptor beta chains came from one sample sequenced in a study of shared clonotypes between healthy human individuals. The naive CD8 subset, CD45RO-negative cells positively selected for CCR7, excluded terminally differentiated effector memory CD45RA+ cells. The table came from immunoSEQ multiplex PCR; TCRdb's copy has only in-frame clones and leaves some out. This sample has about 2.1 million clones; more than 85% occur once, and the top ten carry 1.7%. Sequencing was performed on naive CD8+ T cells from PBMCs. These receptors originate from a man in his late teens or twenties in good health. Some clones in this sample may be carry-over from other donors' samples.

The CDR3 spells CASSLSQDYEQYF. CDR3 sequence (DNA): TGTGCCAGCAGTTTATCGCAGGATTACGAGCAGTACTTC. V gene TRBV27 combines with J gene TRBJ2-7, with D unresolved. The length of the CDR3 is 13 residues. Germline loops: CDR1 MNHEY, CDR2 SMNVEV (reference sequence). Deletions cut 0 bases from V and 4 bases from J, with 7 bases between.

The rearrangement uses TRBV27 and TRBJ1-1; possibly TRBD1 for D (5 bases). The CDR3 runs to 13 residues. Trimming took off 3 bases at V and 7 bases at J, with 12 bases between the two ends. Germline CDR1 reads MNHEY; CDR2 reads SMNVEV (reference sequence). DNA of the CDR3: TGTGCCAGCAGTTTGGGGGGTCCCCTTGAAGCTTTCTTT. This codes for CASSLGGPLEAFF.

This chain links TRBV27 with TRBJ1-2, with 10 bases aligning to TRBD1. The CDR3 totals 14 residues. V trimming: 4 bases; J trimming: 6 bases; junction bases outside the gene matches: 5. CDR1 MNHEY and CDR2 SMNVEV come from the germline V gene (reference sequence). CDR3 nucleotide sequence: TGTGCCAGCAGTTCAGTAGGGACAGGGGATGGCTACACCTTC. Amino acids: CASSSVGTGDGYTF.

The chain carries TRBV4-1 and TRBJ1-5, with 7 bases matching TRBD1. Trimming took 5 bases from V and 5 from J; bases not matched to a gene: 6. CDR3 length: 14 residues. CDR1 and CDR2 (germline): MGHRA, YSYEKL. This CDR3 is CASSGTVRDQPQHF. The CDR3 DNA reads as TGCGCCAGCAGCGGGACAGTGAGAGATCAGCCCCAGCATTTT.

V is TRBV7-6 and J is TRBJ2-7; 9 bases match TRBD1. The CDR3 loop spans 15 amino acids. Losses at the gene ends were 1 base for V and 6 bases for J; bases not matched to a gene: 7. The germline CDR1 and CDR2 sequences are SGHVS and FNYEAQ. The CDR3 DNA reads as TGTGCCAGCAGCTTAGGGGGACAGGGTTTCCTCGAGCAGTACTTC. Translated: CASSLGGQGFLEQYF.

V usage is TRBV9 and J usage is TRBJ2-7; either TRBD1 or TRBD2 may supply D (6 bases each). Germline values: CDR1 SGDLS, CDR2 YYNGEE. This CDR3 comprises 14 residues. Trimming took 3 bases from V and 3 from J, leaving 13 bases between them. The CDR3 sequence: CASSAAGGLYEQYF. In DNA form, the CDR3 reads TGTGCCAGCAGCGCGGCTGGGGGGCTCTACGAGCAGTACTTC.

The chain joins TRBV7-9 to TRBJ2-1; perhaps D is TRBD1 or TRBD2 (5 bases each). Trimming removed 6 bases at V and 8 bases at J, with 23 bases between. The germline CDR1 and CDR2 sequences are SEHNR and FQNEAQ (reference sequence). CDR3 length equals 16 residues. CDR3 nucleotides: TGTGCCAGCAGGGCGCCCAAGCCAGGGAGATTGGATGAGCAGTTCTTC. This encodes CASRAPKPGRLDEQFF.

The genes are TRBV19 and TRBJ1-2; D perhaps matches TRBD1 (6 bases). V lost 9 bases, J lost 0 bases, and 17 bases lay in between. This CDR3 has 15 amino acids. Germline CDR1 and CDR2: LNHDA and SQIVND (reference sequence). CDR3 amino acids: CASLGQRQANYGYTF. CDR3 DNA sequence: TGTGCCAGCCTAGGACAGCGACAAGCTAACTATGGCTACACCTTC.

This clone has just one count. This chain joins TRBV28 and TRBJ2-7; possible D gene TRBD1, 5 bases. The CDR3 covers 16 residues. The V gene lost 3 bases and the J gene lost 0 bases, with 15 bases spanning the gap. Germline V gene sequence: CDR1 MDHEN, CDR2 SYDVKM. The CDR3 DNA sequence: TGTGCCAGCAGTTTCCCCTTCCGACAGAGCTCCTACGAGCAGTACTTC. This translates into CASSFPFRQSSYEQYF.

V gene TRBV6-6 combines with J gene TRBJ2-3; 9 bases are a match to TRBD2. J was trimmed by 4 bases and V by 9 bases; bases with no gene match: 11. The CDR3 runs 15 residues. Germline CDR1 is MNHNY and CDR2 is SVGAGI (reference sequence). The CDR3 sequence: CASIGRREGPDTQYF. CDR3 nucleotide sequence: TGTGCCAGTATTGGTCGGCGGGAGGGCCCAGATACGCAGTATTTT.

Here the CDR3 DNA reads TGTGCCAGCAGCTTGCTGCTAAACACTGAAGCTTTCTTT. Translating it yields CASSLLLNTEAFF. J is TRBJ1-1 and V is TRBV5-6; D is undetermined. Germline lookup yields CDR1 SGHDT and CDR2 YYEEEE. The CDR3 contains 13 residues. Trimming took off 1 base at V and 2 bases at J, with 6 bases between the two ends.

This chain uses TRBV28 with TRBJ2-7; D is uncertain. The CDR3 is 14 residues long. Trimming cost V 8 bases and J 6 bases, with 20 bases left between them. The germline V gene encodes CDR1 MDHEN and CDR2 SYDVKM. CDR3 DNA: TGTGCCAGCGCGTCCAAGTTCTCCAGTGGCGAGCAGTACTTC. Protein: CASASKFSSGEQYF.

The chain joins TRBV4-3 to TRBJ2-7, with D maybe TRBD2 (6 bases). V lost 1 base and J 2 bases, leaving 12 bases between the germline ends. Germline CDR1 LGHNA, CDR2 YSLEER. The CDR3 consists of 15 residues. The CDR3 sequence: CASSQAWGGAYEQYF. Here the CDR3 DNA reads TGCGCCAGCAGCCAAGCGTGGGGAGGTGCCTACGAGCAGTACTTC.

This chain joins TRBV14 and TRBJ2-7; D might be TRBD1 (6 bases). Deletions cut 1 base from V and 3 bases from J, with 10 bases between. CDR3 length: 14 residues. Germline values: CDR1 SGHDN, CDR2 FVKESK. The CDR3 here is CASSQVHRVYEQYF. CDR3 DNA: TGTGCCAGCAGCCAAGTACACAGGGTCTACGAGCAGTACTTC.